These T cell receptor beta chains were read from a single sample in a study of T cells after yellow fever vaccination. TCRdb independently ran MiXCR on the 5' RACE reads; one entry per CDR3 protein. The sample gives 450,000 to 650,000 distinct CDR3 sequences, about 13% of which show up once; more than 12% is in the top ten. Sequencing was performed on PBMCs, taken on the day of the yellow fever booster vaccination. All receptors derive from a man under 40 who received the YFV17D yellow fever vaccine. CDR3s include the opening cysteine and the closing phenylalanine or tryptophan. Each record gives: V gene, D gene, J gene, clone size, CDR3 DNA, CDR3 protein. A D gene is named only where the DNA matches it firmly. Only some rows state a clone size, as once, few, many or a class for expanded clones.

V: TRBV7-2
D: NA
J: TRBJ1-6
size: NA
DNA: TGTGCCAGCAGCTCGGAGGGGTATAATTCACCCCTCCACTTT
CDR3: CASSSEGYNSPLHF

V: TRBV9
D: NA
J: TRBJ1-2
size: NA
DNA: TGTGCCAGCAGCGTAGCGGTAGGGGAGGACTATGGCTACACCTTC
CDR3: CASSVAVGEDYGYTF

V: TRBV29-1
D: NA
J: TRBJ2-7
size: many
DNA: TGCAGCGTCCAACAGGGAGCTCTCGACGAGCAGTACTTC
CDR3: CSVQQGALDEQYF

V: TRBV6-1
D: NA
J: TRBJ2-5
size: NA
DNA: TGTGCCAGCAGTGGACCGGGAGACACAACCCAGTACTTC
CDR3: CASSGPGDTTQYF

V: TRBV5-1
D: NA
J: TRBJ2-3
size: NA
DNA: TGCGCCAGCAGCTTGGGGGTGTACTCCTCTAGCACAGATACGCAGTATTTT
CDR3: CASSLGVYSSSTDTQYF

V: TRBV29-1
D: NA
J: TRBJ2-6
size: many
DNA: TGCAGCGTTGGGAAGGGGTCCTCTGGGGCCAACGTCCTGACTTTC
CDR3: CSVGKGSSGANVLTF

V: TRBV20-1
D: NA
J: TRBJ2-2
size: NA
DNA: TGCAGTGCAGCGGAGTTTAGGTCGAACACCGGGGAGCTGTTTTTT
CDR3: CSAAEFRSNTGELFF

V: TRBV20-1
D: NA
J: TRBJ2-3
size: many
DNA: TGCAGTGCTACTTCCCCGACGGTAGATACGCAGTATTTT
CDR3: CSATSPTVDTQYF

V: TRBV20-1
D: NA
J: TRBJ2-7
size: many
DNA: TGCAGTGTCAGATCGCGGGGCGAGCAGTACTTC
CDR3: CSVRSRGEQYF

V: TRBV6-5
D: TRBD1
J: TRBJ2-3
size: NA
DNA: TGTGCCAGCAGTTACGTGGCAGGGGGATCAGATACGCAGTATTTT
CDR3: CASSYVAGGSDTQYF

V: TRBV12-3/TRBV12-4
D: TRBD2
J: TRBJ2-2
size: many
DNA: TGTGCCAGCAGTTTAGCGCCCGGGACTAGCGGGAGTGGGGAGCTGTTTTTT
CDR3: CASSLAPGTSGSGELFF

V: TRBV27
D: TRBD2
J: TRBJ2-2
size: NA
DNA: TGTGCCAGCAAGCGGGAGGGCCTGGGGGAGCTGTTTTTT
CDR3: CASKREGLGELFF

V: TRBV9
D: TRBD2
J: TRBJ2-2
size: few
DNA: TGTGCCAGCAGCTTCAGCGGGAGTCTGGTCACCGGGGAGCTGTTTTTT
CDR3: CASSFSGSLVTGELFF

V: TRBV5-5
D: TRBD1
J: TRBJ1-2
size: NA
DNA: TGTGCCAGCAGCTTACAAGGGACAGGGGACTATGGCTACACCTTC
CDR3: CASSLQGTGDYGYTF

V: TRBV15
D: NA
J: TRBJ2-7
size: few
DNA: TGTGCCACCAGCGGGGACCTGGCCTACGAGCAGTACTTC
CDR3: CATSGDLAYEQYF

V: TRBV7-2
D: NA
J: TRBJ2-7
size: many
DNA: TGTGCCAGCAGCTTAACGCACGAGCAGTACTTC
CDR3: CASSLTHEQYF

V: TRBV11-2
D: TRBD1
J: TRBJ2-2
size: few
DNA: TGTGCCAGCGCCTCGGGGACAGAGAACACCGGGGAGCTGTTTTTT
CDR3: CASASGTENTGELFF

V: TRBV12-3/TRBV12-4
D: TRBD1
J: TRBJ2-1
size: once
DNA: TGTGCCAGCAGTTCAGGGGGAGTGTGGAATGAGCAGTTCTTC
CDR3: CASSSGGVWNEQFF

V: TRBV20-1
D: TRBD2
J: TRBJ2-1
size: few
DNA: TGCAGTGCCCCACCCGCTAGCGGGATTTCCAATGAGCAGTTCTTC
CDR3: CSAPPASGISNEQFF

V: TRBV12-3/TRBV12-4
D: TRBD1
J: TRBJ1-5
size: few
DNA: TGTGCCAGCAGTCCCGGGACAGGCGTTTATAGCAATCAGCCCCAGCATTTT
CDR3: CASSPGTGVYSNQPQHF

V: TRBV5-8
D: NA
J: TRBJ2-3
size: NA
DNA: TGTGCCAGCAGCTTATACGGAAACACAGATACGCAGTATTTT
CDR3: CASSLYGNTDTQYF

V: TRBV6-1
D: NA
J: TRBJ2-5
size: few
DNA: TGTGCCAGCAGCCCTCCTAGCGCGCTACAAGAGACCCAGTACTTC
CDR3: CASSPPSALQETQYF

V: TRBV7-6
D: NA
J: TRBJ2-7
size: few
DNA: TGTGCCAGCAGCAACCCCTCGGGCGGGGCGTCCTACGAGCAGTACTTC
CDR3: CASSNPSGGASYEQYF

V: TRBV18
D: TRBD2
J: TRBJ2-2
size: NA
DNA: TGTGCCAGCTCACCCGGCACTAGCGGAGACACCGGGGAGCTGTTTTTT
CDR3: CASSPGTSGDTGELFF

V: TRBV12-3/TRBV12-4
D: NA
J: TRBJ1-5
size: many
DNA: TGTGCCAGCAGGCCGCGGGGTTCGGATCAGCCCCAGCATTTT
CDR3: CASRPRGSDQPQHF

V: TRBV9
D: TRBD1
J: TRBJ1-1
size: few
DNA: TGTGCCAGCAGCGTAGCTACCCAGGGGGCGAGGACTGAAGCTTTCTTT
CDR3: CASSVATQGARTEAFF

V: TRBV20-1
D: TRBD2
J: TRBJ2-3
size: few
DNA: TGCAGTGCTACGGGGGAGGGAAGCACAGATACGCAGTATTTT
CDR3: CSATGEGSTDTQYF

V: TRBV7-9
D: NA
J: TRBJ2-1
size: NA
DNA: TGTGCCAGCACCCCGGGGGCGAGCTCCTACAATGAGCAGTTCTTC
CDR3: CASTPGASSYNEQFF

V: TRBV3-1
D: TRBD1
J: TRBJ1-2
size: NA
DNA: TGTGCCAGCAGCAACGGACAGGGATTGAACTATGGCTACACCTTC
CDR3: CASSNGQGLNYGYTF

V: TRBV11-2
D: NA
J: TRBJ2-1
size: many
DNA: TGTGCCAGCAGCTTATCAGGGATGCGAAATGAGCAGTTCTTC
CDR3: CASSLSGMRNEQFF

V: TRBV3-1
D: TRBD2
J: TRBJ2-5
size: NA
DNA: TGTGCCAGCAGCCAAGGACTAGCGTTCCAAGAGACCCAGTACTTC
CDR3: CASSQGLAFQETQYF

V: TRBV21-1
D: NA
J: TRBJ1-2
size: NA
DNA: TGTGCCAGCAGCGGGATAACTTCATTCTATGGCTACACCTTC
CDR3: CASSGITSFYGYTF

V: TRBV30
D: NA
J: TRBJ2-5
size: NA
DNA: TGTGCCTGGAGCGGCGGCGGAGGACGGGAGACCCAGTACTTC
CDR3: CAWSGGGGRETQYF

V: TRBV7-9
D: NA
J: TRBJ2-1
size: NA
DNA: TGTGCCAGCACCTCACCCAGTTCGATCTCATATGAGCAGTTCTTC
CDR3: CASTSPSSISYEQFF

V: TRBV10-3
D: NA
J: TRBJ2-5
size: NA
DNA: TGTGCCATCTCTAGGGCAGCCCAAGAGACCCAGTACTTC
CDR3: CAISRAAQETQYF

V: TRBV7-8
D: NA
J: TRBJ2-1
size: NA
DNA: TGTGCCAGCAGGGAGGGTGAGGGCCGGGGTTACAATGAGCAGTTCTTC
CDR3: CASREGEGRGYNEQFF

V: TRBV7-8
D: NA
J: TRBJ2-3
size: NA
DNA: TGTGCCAGCAGCACTTATACTAGAAGCCTAACAGATACGCAGTATTTT
CDR3: CASSTYTRSLTDTQYF

V: TRBV5-1
D: NA
J: TRBJ1-3
size: NA
DNA: TGCGCCAGCAGCCCCCAACAGGGACCTGGAAACACCATATATTTT
CDR3: CASSPQQGPGNTIYF

V: TRBV12-3/TRBV12-4
D: NA
J: TRBJ1-2
size: NA
DNA: TGTGCCAGCAGTCACGAACGACGGAGAGCTAACTATGGCTACACCTTC
CDR3: CASSHERRRANYGYTF

V: TRBV27
D: NA
J: TRBJ1-5
size: NA
DNA: TGTGCCAGCAGTCTCTTTTTAGCGGGGAATCAGCCCCAGCATTTT
CDR3: CASSLFLAGNQPQHF

V: TRBV20-1
D: NA
J: TRBJ2-7
size: NA
DNA: TGCAGTGCTAGGGGGACACAACGGTTCGAGCAGTACTTC
CDR3: CSARGTQRFEQYF

V: TRBV4-3
D: NA
J: TRBJ2-1
size: few
DNA: TGCGCCAGCAGCCAACGGACAGTCTCCTACAATGAGCAGTTCTTC
CDR3: CASSQRTVSYNEQFF

V: TRBV7-2
D: TRBD1
J: TRBJ1-5
size: NA
DNA: TGTGCCAGCAGCCAAGGGACAGGCAGCAATCAGCCCCAGCATTTT
CDR3: CASSQGTGSNQPQHF

V: TRBV28
D: NA
J: TRBJ2-7
size: few
DNA: TGTGCCAGCAGTTTCGGTAGGAGCTCCTACGAGCAGTACTTC
CDR3: CASSFGRSSYEQYF

V: TRBV29-1
D: TRBD2
J: TRBJ2-5
size: NA
DNA: TGCAGCGTGTACACTAGCGGGGCCGGCGGTACCCAGTACTTC
CDR3: CSVYTSGAGGTQYF

V: TRBV5-6
D: TRBD2
J: TRBJ2-1
size: few
DNA: TGTGCCAGCAGAGAGGCGGGAGTAGGCTACAATGAGCAGTTCTTC
CDR3: CASREAGVGYNEQFF